This T cell receptor (beta chain) was captured by sequencing in a study of cytomegalovirus exposure and HLA in healthy donors. Study-wide results and caveats: TCR beta sequences numbering under 20,000 were associated with HLA alleles at 0.05 false discovery rate in a later analysis. Further analysis, carried out later, found HLA-associated TCR beta chains more clonally expanded than equally common other chains. Later analysis associated a missense DCLRE1C variant with TCR beta V- and J-gene trimming. In a later analysis, DRB1 alleles had the most associated TCRs; HLA-C alleles the fewest.

V lost 6 bases, J lost 4 bases, and 1 base stayed unmatched. The CDR3 is 14 residues long. In germline, CDR1 is MDHEN, CDR2 SYDVKM. PCR was performed using 60 Vbeta and 13 Jbeta primers. TCRdb's table, derived via immunoSEQ multiplex PCR, lists solely in-frame clones and lacks some. The repertoire holds 140,000 or so clones, roughly 77% seen once, with 1.5% to 2% in the top ten. Concerning this clone: Its target is not known.

This TCR was recovered from a woman in her twenties or thirties in good health and CMV-seronegative. The specimen sequenced was PBMCs. The chain uses TRBV28 and TRBJ2-7; 15 bases line up with TRBD2. DNA for the CDR3: TGTGCCAGCAGGGGACTAGCGGGAGGTTACGAGCAGTACTTC. Protein sequence: CASRGLAGGYEQYF.